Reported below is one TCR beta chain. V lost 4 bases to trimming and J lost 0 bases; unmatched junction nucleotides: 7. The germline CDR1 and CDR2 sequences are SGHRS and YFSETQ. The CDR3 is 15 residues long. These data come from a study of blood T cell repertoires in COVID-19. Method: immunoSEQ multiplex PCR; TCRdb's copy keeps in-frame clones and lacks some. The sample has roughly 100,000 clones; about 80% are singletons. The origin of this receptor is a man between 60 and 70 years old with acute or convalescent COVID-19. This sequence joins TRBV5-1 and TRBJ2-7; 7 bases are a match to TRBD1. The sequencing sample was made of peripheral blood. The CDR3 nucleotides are TGCGCCAGCAGCCCTAGACAGGGTTCCTCCTACGAGCAGTACTTC. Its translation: CASSPRQGSSYEQYF.